This T cell receptor beta chain was recovered during a study of blood T cell repertoires in COVID-19. Here immunoSEQ multiplex PCR was the method, and the copy in TCRdb shows in-frame clones only, minus some. The repertoire holds 300,000 to 350,000 clones, with approximately 86% as singletons. Germline V lookup: CDR1 SGHVS, CDR2 FQNEAQ. The CDR3 has 15 residues. V dropped 1 base and J dropped 7; count of bases not matched to a gene: 6. Sequenced input: peripheral blood. This sequence was found in a man younger than 35 with active or convalescent COVID-19. The rearrangement uses TRBV7-8 and TRBJ2-4, with 8 bases that match TRBD2. This CDR3 reads CASSLVSGDGNIQYF. The CDR3 DNA follows: TGTGCCAGCAGCTTAGTTAGCGGGGACGGGAACATTCAGTACTTC.